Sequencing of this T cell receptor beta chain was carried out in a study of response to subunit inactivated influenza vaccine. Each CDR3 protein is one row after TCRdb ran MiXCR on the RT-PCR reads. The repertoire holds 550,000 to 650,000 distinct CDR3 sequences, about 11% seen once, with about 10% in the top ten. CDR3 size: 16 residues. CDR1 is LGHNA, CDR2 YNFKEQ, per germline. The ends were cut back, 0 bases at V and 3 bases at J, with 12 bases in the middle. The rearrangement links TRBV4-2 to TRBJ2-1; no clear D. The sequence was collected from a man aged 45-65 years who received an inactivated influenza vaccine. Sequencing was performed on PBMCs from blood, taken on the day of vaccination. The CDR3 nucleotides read TGTGCCAGCAGCCAAGATCCTAGGCAAATCTACAATGAGCAGTTCTTC. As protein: CASSQDPRQIYNEQFF.